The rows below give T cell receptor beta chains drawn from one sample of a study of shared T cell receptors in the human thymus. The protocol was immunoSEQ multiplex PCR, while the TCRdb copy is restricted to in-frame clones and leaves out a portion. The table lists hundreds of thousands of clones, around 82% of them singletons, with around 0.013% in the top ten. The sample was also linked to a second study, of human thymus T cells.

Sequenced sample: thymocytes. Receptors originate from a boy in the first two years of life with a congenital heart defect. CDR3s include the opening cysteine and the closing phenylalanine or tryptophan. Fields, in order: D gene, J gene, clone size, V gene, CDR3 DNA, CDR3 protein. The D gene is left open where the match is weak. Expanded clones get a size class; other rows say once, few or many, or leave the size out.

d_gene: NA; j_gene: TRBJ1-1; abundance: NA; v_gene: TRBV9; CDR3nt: TGTGCCAGCAGCGCTACCTGGATTTCACCCGGGGGCACTGAAGCTTTCTTT; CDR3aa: CASSATWISPGGTEAFF
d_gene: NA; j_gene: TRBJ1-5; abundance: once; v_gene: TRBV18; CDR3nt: TGTGCCAGCTCACCCTCTAATCAGCCCCAGCATTTT; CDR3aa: CASSPSNQPQHF
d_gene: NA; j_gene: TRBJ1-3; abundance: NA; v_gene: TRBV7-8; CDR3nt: TGTGCCAGCAGCTTAGGGACAGCAGGAAACACCATATATTTT; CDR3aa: CASSLGTAGNTIYF
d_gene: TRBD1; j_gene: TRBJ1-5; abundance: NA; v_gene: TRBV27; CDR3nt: TGTGCCAGCAGGCTTACAGGGGGCGCGGTGCGGCAGCCCCAGCATTTT; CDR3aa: CASRLTGGAVRQPQHF
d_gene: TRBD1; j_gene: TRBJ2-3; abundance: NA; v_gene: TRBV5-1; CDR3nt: TGCGCCAGCAGCTGGGGACAGGTGATCACAGATACGCAGTATTTT; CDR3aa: CASSWGQVITDTQYF
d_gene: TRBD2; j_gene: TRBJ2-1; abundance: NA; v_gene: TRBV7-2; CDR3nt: TGTGCCAGCAGCCCCCGGGGCGGGAGGACCTACAATGAGCAGTTCTTC; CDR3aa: CASSPRGGRTYNEQFF
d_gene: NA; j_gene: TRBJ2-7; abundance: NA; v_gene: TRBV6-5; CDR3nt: TGTGCCAGCAGTCCCGGGGGACGCTCGGGGTCCGAGCAGTACTTC; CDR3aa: CASSPGGRSGSEQYF
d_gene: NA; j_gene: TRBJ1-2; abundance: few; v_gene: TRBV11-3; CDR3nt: TGTGCCAGCAGCCCCGACAGAAATAACTATGGCTACACCTTC; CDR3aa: CASSPDRNNYGYTF
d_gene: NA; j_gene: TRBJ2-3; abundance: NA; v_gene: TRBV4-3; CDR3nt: TGCGCCAGCAGCCAAGTTTCAGCGGATAGGCGGGATACGCAGTATTTT; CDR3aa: CASSQVSADRRDTQYF
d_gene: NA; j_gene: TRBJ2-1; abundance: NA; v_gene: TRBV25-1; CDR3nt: TGTGCCTGTCTGCCGAGGGGGAATGAGCAGTTCTTC; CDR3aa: CACLPRGNEQFF
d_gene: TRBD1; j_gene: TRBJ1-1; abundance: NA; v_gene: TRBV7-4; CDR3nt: TGTGCCACTCTGTTCCTTATCAACAGGGGAGACACTGAAGCTTTCTTT; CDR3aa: CATLFLINRGDTEAFF
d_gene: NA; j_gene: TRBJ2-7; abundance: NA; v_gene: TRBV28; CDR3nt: TGTGCCAGCAGCCCCAACTGGCCGTCTAGCTACGAGCAGTACTTC; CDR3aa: CASSPNWPSSYEQYF
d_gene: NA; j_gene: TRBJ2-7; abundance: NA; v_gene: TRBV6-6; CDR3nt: TGTGCCAGCACTCCCCGAGGGGGAAGTCTCCCCTACGAGCAGTACTTC; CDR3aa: CASTPRGGSLPYEQYF
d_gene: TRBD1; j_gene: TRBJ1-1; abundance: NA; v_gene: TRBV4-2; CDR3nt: TGTGCCAGCAGCCAAGTGAGGCAGGGGGCGATCACTGAAGCTTTCTTT; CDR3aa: CASSQVRQGAITEAFF
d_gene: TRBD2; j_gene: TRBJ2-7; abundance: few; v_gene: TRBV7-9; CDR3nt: TGTGCCAGCAGCTTAGGAGGTAGGCGGGAGAGCTCCTACGAGCAGTACTTC; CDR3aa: CASSLGGRRESSYEQYF
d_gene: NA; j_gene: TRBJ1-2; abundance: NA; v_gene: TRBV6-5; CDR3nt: TGTGCCAGCACGGGGAGGGGAGGAAGTTGTGGCTACACCTTC; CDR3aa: CASTGRGGSCGYTF
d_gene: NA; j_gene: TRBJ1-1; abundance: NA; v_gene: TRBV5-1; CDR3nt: TGCGCCAGCCAGAGGTTAGGTTTCACTGAAGCTTTCTTT; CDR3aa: CASQRLGFTEAFF
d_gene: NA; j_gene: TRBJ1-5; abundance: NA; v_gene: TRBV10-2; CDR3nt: TGCGCCAGCAGTGAGGCCCGGGTCCAGCCCCAGCATTTT; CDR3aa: CASSEARVQPQHF
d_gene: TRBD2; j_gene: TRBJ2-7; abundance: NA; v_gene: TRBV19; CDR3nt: TGTGCCAGTAGTAAACTAGCGGGAGAGTTGGACTTC; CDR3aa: CASSKLAGELDF
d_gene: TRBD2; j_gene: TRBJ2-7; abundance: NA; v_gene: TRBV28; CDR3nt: TGTGCCAGCAGTTTCTATAGACTAGCTTCCGAGCAGTACTTC; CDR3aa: CASSFYRLASEQYF
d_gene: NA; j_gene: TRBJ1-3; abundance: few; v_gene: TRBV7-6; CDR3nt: TGTGCCAGCAGCTTTAAACAGGGTCCCGGAAACACCATATATTTT; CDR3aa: CASSFKQGPGNTIYF
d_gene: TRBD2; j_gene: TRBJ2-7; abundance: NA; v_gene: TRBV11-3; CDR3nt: TGTGCCAGCAGCAAATCTAGCGGGTACCTTCGGGGCTACGAGCAGTACTTC; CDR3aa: CASSKSSGYLRGYEQYF
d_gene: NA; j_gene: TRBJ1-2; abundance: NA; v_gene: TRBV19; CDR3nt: TGTGCCAGTAGCAAACCGGTGGATGGCTACACCTTC; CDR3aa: CASSKPVDGYTF
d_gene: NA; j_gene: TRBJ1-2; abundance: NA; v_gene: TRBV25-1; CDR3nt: TGTGCCAGCAGTGAATTGAGGGGAGGTTTAAGCTATGGCTACACCTTC; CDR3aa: CASSELRGGLSYGYTF
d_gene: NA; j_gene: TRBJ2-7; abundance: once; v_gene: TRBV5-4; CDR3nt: TGTGCCAGCAGCTGGGGGCGGAACGAGCAGTACTTC; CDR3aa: CASSWGRNEQYF
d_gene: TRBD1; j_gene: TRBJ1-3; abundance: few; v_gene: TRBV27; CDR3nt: TGTGCCAGCAGTCCGGGACAGGGAACCTCTGGAAACACCATATATTTT; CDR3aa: CASSPGQGTSGNTIYF
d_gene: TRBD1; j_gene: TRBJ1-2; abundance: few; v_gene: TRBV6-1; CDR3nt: TGTGCCAGCAGACAGGGGGGACCTGGGTATGGCTACACCTTC; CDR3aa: CASRQGGPGYGYTF
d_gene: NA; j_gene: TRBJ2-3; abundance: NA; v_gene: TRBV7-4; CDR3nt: TGTGCCAGCAGCTTAGGGGAGACAGATACGCAGTATTTT; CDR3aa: CASSLGETDTQYF
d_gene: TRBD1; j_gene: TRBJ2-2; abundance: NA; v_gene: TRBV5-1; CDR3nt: TGCGCCAGCAGCGGCGCGAAAGGGGGCAGACTCGGGGAGCTGTTTTTT; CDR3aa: CASSGAKGGRLGELFF
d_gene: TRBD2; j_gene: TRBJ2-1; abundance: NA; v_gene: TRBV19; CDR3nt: TGTGCCAGTAGTATAGAGGGGACTAGCGGGAGGCATCATCGTGCTATGAATGAGCAGTTCTTC; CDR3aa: CASSIEGTSGRHHRAMNEQFF
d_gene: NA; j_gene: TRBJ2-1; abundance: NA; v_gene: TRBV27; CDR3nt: TGTGCCAGCAGCCCCTCGCGGGGAGAGAGGGAAGATGAGCAGTTCTTC; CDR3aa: CASSPSRGEREDEQFF
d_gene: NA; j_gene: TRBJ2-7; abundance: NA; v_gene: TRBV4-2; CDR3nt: TGTGCCAGCAGCCGGACTAACCAAGCCTACGAGCAGTACTTC; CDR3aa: CASSRTNQAYEQYF
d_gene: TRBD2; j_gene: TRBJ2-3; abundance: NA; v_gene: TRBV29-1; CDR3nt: TGCAGCGTTGTGGGGGGTCGAGCGGGAGGAGCGGCGCAGTATTTT; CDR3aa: CSVVGGRAGGAAQYF
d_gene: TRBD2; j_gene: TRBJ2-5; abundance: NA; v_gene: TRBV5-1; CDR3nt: TGCGCCAGCAGCTTGGCCACGGGAGGAGCAGAGACCCAGTACTTC; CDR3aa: CASSLATGGAETQYF
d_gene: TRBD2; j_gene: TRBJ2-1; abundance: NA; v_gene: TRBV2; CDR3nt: TGTGCCAGCTGGGGTCGGGCGGGAGGCTCCTACAATGAGCAGTTCTTC; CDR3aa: CASWGRAGGSYNEQFF
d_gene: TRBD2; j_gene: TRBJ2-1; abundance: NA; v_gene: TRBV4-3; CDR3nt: TGCGCCAGCAGCCAGGGACTAGCGGGGGGTTCTAATGAGCAGTTCTTC; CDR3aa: CASSQGLAGGSNEQFF
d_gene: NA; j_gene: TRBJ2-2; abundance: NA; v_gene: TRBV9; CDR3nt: TGTGCCAGCAGCGTACGAGTGAACACCGGGGAGCTGTTTTTT; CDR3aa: CASSVRVNTGELFF
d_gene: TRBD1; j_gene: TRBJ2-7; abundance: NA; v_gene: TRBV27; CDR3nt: TGTGCCAGCAGTCCTACAGGGGGCGGGCGCTACGAGCAGTACTTC; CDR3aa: CASSPTGGGRYEQYF
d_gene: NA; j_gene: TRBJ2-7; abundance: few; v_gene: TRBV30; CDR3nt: TGTGCCTGGAGTAACCCCCACAGGGGGGGGGTCACCTACGAGCAGTACTTC; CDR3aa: CAWSNPHRGGVTYEQYF
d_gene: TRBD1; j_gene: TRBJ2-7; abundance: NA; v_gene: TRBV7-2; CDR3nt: TGTGCCAGCAGCTTGGAGGACAGGAACCCCTACGAGCAGTACTTC; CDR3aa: CASSLEDRNPYEQYF
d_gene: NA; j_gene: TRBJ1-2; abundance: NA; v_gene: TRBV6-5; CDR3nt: TGTGCCAGCAGTGCCGGGGATCGGGGCTATGGCTACACCTTC; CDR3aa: CASSAGDRGYGYTF
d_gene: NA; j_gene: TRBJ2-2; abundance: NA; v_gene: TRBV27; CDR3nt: TGTGCCAGCAGACAAGAGGACAGAAAAGTCGGGGAGCTGTTTTTT; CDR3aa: CASRQEDRKVGELFF
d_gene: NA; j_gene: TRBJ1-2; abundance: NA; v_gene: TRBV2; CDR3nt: TGTGCCAGCAGTGAAGCGCTTTTGACCCTAGCGTGGGGCTACACCTTC; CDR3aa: CASSEALLTLAWGYTF
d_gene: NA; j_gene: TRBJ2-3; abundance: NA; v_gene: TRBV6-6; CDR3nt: TGTGCCAGCAGTTACTCGACCGGAGGTCCGACAGATACGCAGTATTTT; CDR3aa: CASSYSTGGPTDTQYF
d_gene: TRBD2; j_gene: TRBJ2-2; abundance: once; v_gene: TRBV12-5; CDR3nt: TGTGCTAGTGGTTTGGACGGACTAGCGGGAGGTGCCGGGGAGCTGTTTTTT; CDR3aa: CASGLDGLAGGAGELFF
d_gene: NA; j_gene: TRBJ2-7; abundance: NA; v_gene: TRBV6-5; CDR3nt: TGTGCCAGCAGGCGGACTTTGCACGAGCAGTACTTC; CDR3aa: CASRRTLHEQYF
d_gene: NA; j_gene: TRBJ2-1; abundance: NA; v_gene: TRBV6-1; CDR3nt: TGTGCCAGCAGTGAATTGAGCCGCAGGCGGTTCTTC; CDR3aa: CASSELSRRRFF
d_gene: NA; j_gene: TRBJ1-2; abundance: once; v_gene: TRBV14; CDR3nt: TGTGCCAGCAGCCACCCCGGGGGGAATTCCAGTAACACCTTC; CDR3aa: CASSHPGGNSSNTF